This entry describes one T cell receptor beta chain. Antigen specificity is unknown. Sequencing of TCR beta was undertaken in CD8+ and CD4+ T cells derived from blood. Reverse transcription of about 0.5 to 1 ug RNA was performed with random hexamers. MiXCR, run by TCRdb on the immunoSEQ multiplex PCR reads, gives a single entry per CDR3 protein. This sample has around 160,000 distinct CDR3 sequences, with approximately 96% found just once. These data are taken from a study of CD8 T cells in Susac syndrome. Study results and caveats: An acknowledgment was made by the study that its TCR sequencing and HLA analysis involved relatively few individuals.

CDR1 and CDR2 from the germline V gene are SQVTM and ANQGSEA. The J segment lost 8 bases and the V segment lost 0 bases, leaving 10 bases of the junction unmatched. The CDR3 is 15 amino acids. This TCR was sampled from a human donor in good health. Specimen: CD4+ T cells from PBMCs. The chain joins TRBV29-1 to TRBJ2-7; 10 bases match TRBD2. This chain's CDR3 is CSVEEMPAGGRKQYF. CDR3 nucleotides: TGCAGCGTTGAAGAGATGCCAGCGGGGGGGCGTAAGCAGTACTTC.